This TCR beta chain originates from a study of blood T cell repertoires in COVID-19. Looking at the study overall: T cells, B-cell-depleted T cells, or PBMCs supplied cDNA or gDNA.

Germline V CDR1 and CDR2: SQVTM, ANQGSEA. The CDR3 loop spans 13 amino acids. The trim removed 7 bases at V and 7 bases at J, leaving 6 bases unmatched. The method was immunoSEQ multiplex PCR; TCRdb's version includes in-frame clones alone and lacks a portion of them. The sample shows around 80,000 clones, under 85% of them seen only once. The rearrangement links TRBV29-1 to TRBJ2-3, with 12 nucleotides matching TRBD2. Sequenced material: peripheral blood. The source is a woman older than 75 with acute or convalescent COVID-19. The CDR3 DNA sequence: TGCAGCGCCCAGACTAGCGGGAGTAATACGCAGTATTTT. It specifies CSAQTSGSNTQYF.